This section outlines one T cell receptor (beta chain) sequence together with its context. Its specificity is not known. Trimming took 4 bases from V and 0 from J; bases not matched to a gene: 6. CDR3 size: 15 residues. Germline V gives CDR1 SGHRS, CDR2 YFSETQ. By two-round multiplex PCR, the TCR beta CDR3 was amplified from genomic DNA. First-round PCR used primers specific to each TRBV and TRBJ gene. TCRdb re-called the multiplex PCR reads with MiXCR, one entry per CDR3 protein. The sample lists about 35,000 distinct CDR3 sequences, 34% occurring once. The data originate from a study of prognosis after radiotherapy for stage I lung cancer. At the level of the study: Whereas some 13 patients had adenocarcinoma, squamous cell carcinoma was the tumor in about seven. Findings and limits, study-wide: Unique TCR clone counts were lower following stereotactic body radiation therapy (median roughly 10,000 versus 7,000). Divergent TRBV and TRBJ gene usage has reportedly been observed between patients with and without metastases. The tumor specificity of expanded TCR clones remained undetermined.

This clonotype was sampled from a donor over 45 with non-small cell lung cancer. The input for sequencing was PBMCs, taken before or after stereotactic body radiation therapy (not recorded which). This chain links TRBV5-1 with TRBJ1-2; TRBD1 agrees at 7 bases. CDR3 bases: TGCGCCAGCAGCCTGCGGACAGGTACTAACTATGGCTACACCTTC. Encoded protein: CASSLRTGTNYGYTF.